The 6 T cell receptor beta chains reported below all come from one sample, sequenced in a study of CD8 T cells in Susac syndrome. Random-hexamer reverse transcription was applied to roughly 0.45 to 1 ug RNA. One entry per CDR3 protein, called by TCRdb with MiXCR from the immunoSEQ multiplex PCR reads. In the table there are under 200,000 distinct CDR3 sequences, approximately 95% of which are singletons. The specimen was CD8+ T cells from PBMCs. The receptors derive from a human donor with multiple sclerosis.

This clonotype was seen once. CDR3 residues: CASSYEGNTEAFF. The CDR3 region has the DNA TGTGCCAGCAGTTACGAGGGGAACACTGAAGCTTTCTTT. This rearrangement joins TRBV6-5 to TRBJ1-1; no firm D call. With 2 bases removed from V and 1 base from J, the gap between germline ends came to 5 bases. The length of the CDR3 is 13 residues. Germline lookup yields CDR1 MNHEY and CDR2 SVGAGI.

The chain couples TRBV5-1 to TRBJ2-5; D is undetermined. There are 13 residues in the CDR3. The germline gives CDR1 SGHRS, CDR2 YFSETQ. Trimming cost V 5 bases and J 5 bases, with 13 bases left between them. This chain's CDR3 is CASRPRFRETQYF. CDR3 bases: TGCGCCAGCAGGCCTCGGTTCAGGGAGACCCAGTACTTC.

The rearrangement joins TRBV20-1 to TRBJ2-3, with 7 bases lining up with TRBD2. V lost 3 bases and J lost 4; bases outside the gene matches: 4. The CDR3 contains 13 residues. Germline CDR1 reads DFQATT; CDR2 reads SNEGSKA (reference sequence). CDR3 region: CSARGGWSDTQYF. In DNA form, the CDR3 reads TGCAGTGCTAGGGGGGGGTGGTCAGATACGCAGTATTTT.

The genes are TRBV24-1 and TRBJ2-3, with D perhaps matching TRBD1 (6 bases). Trimming stripped 4 bases from V and 8 bases from J, with 18 bases between. Germline V gene data show CDR1 as KGHDR and CDR2 as SFDVKD. This CDR3 contains 15 residues. The CDR3 sequence is CATSEYDQMGATQYF. CDR3 coding DNA: TGTGCCACCAGTGAATATGACCAGATGGGGGCTACGCAGTATTTT.

The genes are TRBV6-5 and TRBJ2-7; D remains ambiguous. Trimming stripped 2 bases from V and 2 bases from J, with 10 bases between. CDR1 MNHEY and CDR2 SVGAGI come from the germline V gene. CDR3 length: 14 amino acids. CDR3 DNA: TGTGCCAGCAGTTACGAGATAGGCCCCTACGAGCAGTACTTC. Protein sequence: CASSYEIGPYEQYF.

V usage is TRBV12-3 or TRBV12-4 and J usage is TRBJ2-1; tentative D call: TRBD2 (7 bases). The CDR3 has 15 residues. The V end lost 3 bases, the J end lost 2 bases, and 11 bases lay between the germline ends. CDR3 DNA: TGTGCCAGCAGTTTCGGAGGGGGGGCCTACAATGAGCAGTTCTTC. Its protein is CASSFGGGAYNEQFF.